A single sample is the source of the 30 T cell receptor beta chains below, sequenced in a study of Ad26.COV2.S vaccination and SARS-CoV-2 variants. Sequencing was performed with immunoSEQ multiplex PCR; in TCRdb, only in-frame clones are kept and a portion is missing. The table lists around 350,000 clones, about 85% of them singletons. Sample treatment: roughly 20 received Ad26.COV2.S at low or high dose, single or two shots; about five received placebo; per-sample allocation not given. Collection of samples fell on day 63 after the first vaccine or placebo injection. The sample was peripheral blood, taken in a trial of Ad26.COV2.S vaccine versus placebo. These TCRs come from a person aged 18-60 years who received the Ad26.COV2.S COVID-19 vaccine or a placebo.

This clone was picked up one time. This chain links TRBV2 with TRBJ2-3; TRBD2 matches 7 bases. With 4 bases clipped from V and 0 bases from J, the junction kept 7 bases outside the gene matches. The germline CDR1 and CDR2 sequences are SNHLY and FYNNEI. The CDR3 consists of 16 residues. The CDR3 here is CASSAFSGESTDTQYF. The CDR3, as DNA: TGTGCCAGCAGTGCATTCAGCGGGGAAAGCACAGATACGCAGTATTTT.

This clone was seen a few times. The rearrangement uses TRBV4-3 and TRBJ2-7, with D unresolved. The CDR3 length is 14 residues. V was cut by 3 bases and J by 6 bases, with 15 bases left in between. The germline V gene encodes CDR1 LGHNA and CDR2 YSLEER. The CDR3 protein is CASSQWQSSVEQYF. In DNA, the CDR3 is TGCGCCAGCAGCCAGTGGCAGAGTAGTGTCGAGCAGTACTTC.

Only a few counts were recorded for this clone. The chain uses TRBV7-2 and TRBJ1-1; 8 bases agree with TRBD1. There are 16 residues in the CDR3. Germline CDR1 SGHTA, CDR2 FQGNSA. V lost 2 bases and J lost 4; bases outside the gene matches: 9. The DNA of the CDR3 is TGTGCCAGCAGCTTACCCCGGACAGGGAGGGGCACTGAAGCTTTCTTT. Translating it yields CASSLPRTGRGTEAFF.

The chain carries TRBV5-1 and TRBJ2-7, with D unresolved. Trimming took off 4 bases at V and 4 bases at J, with 6 bases between the two ends. This CDR3 region has 11 residues. Germline-derived CDR1 and CDR2 are SGHRS and YFSETQ. The CDR3 region is CASSALYEQYF. The CDR3 nucleotides read TGCGCCAGCAGCGCCTTATACGAGCAGTACTTC. Full variable domain (rest looked up from reference TRBV5-1 and TRBJ2-7): KAGVTQTPRYLIKTRGQQVTLSCSPISGHRSVSWYQQTPGQGLQFLFEYFSETQRNKGNFPGRFSGRQFSNSRSEMNVSTLELGDSALYLCASSALYEQYFGPGTRLTVT.

The chain links TRBV7-2 to TRBJ1-3, with TRBD1 identical over 9 bases. V was clipped by 2 bases and J by 2 bases; unmatched bases: 10. This CDR3 is 18 amino acids long. Germline-derived CDR1 and CDR2 are SGHTA and FQGNSA. The CDR3 region is CASSLPRTGVSPGNTIYF. CDR3 coding DNA: TGTGCCAGCAGCTTACCTAGGACAGGGGTTTCCCCTGGAAACACCATATATTTT. Full variable domain (rest looked up from reference TRBV7-2 and TRBJ1-3): GAGVSQSPSNKVTEKGKDVELRCDPISGHTALYWYRQSLGQGLEFLIYFQGNSAPDKSGLPSDRFSAERTGGSVSTLTIQRTQQEDSAVYLCASSLPRTGVSPGNTIYFGEGSWLTVV.

The chain carries TRBV2 and TRBJ2-3; D is unresolved. CDR3 length equals 16 residues. V dropped 2 bases and J dropped 0 bases, with 12 bases sitting between them. Germline values: CDR1 SNHLY, CDR2 FYNNEI. CDR3 sequence (DNA): TGTGCCAGCAGTGAAAGCCCCCGATGGAGCACAGATACGCAGTATTTT. This sequence encodes CASSESPRWSTDTQYF.

The rearrangement uses TRBV6-2 or TRBV6-3 and TRBJ2-7; no definite D call. CDR3 length equals 11 residues. The ends were cut back, 2 bases at V and 6 bases at J, with 5 bases in the middle. The germline V gene encodes CDR1 MNHEY and CDR2 SVGEGT. The CDR3 DNA is TGTGCCAGCAGTTACCCCGCCGAGCAGTACTTC. This encodes CASSYPAEQYF.

The V call is TRBV29-1, the J call TRBJ1-1; D gene unclear. The CDR3 is 16 amino acids. CDR1 is SQVTM and CDR2 is ANQGSEA in the germline V gene. The ends were cut back, 0 bases at V and 4 bases at J, with 18 bases in the middle. The CDR3 is CSVEDTRGRGSTEAFF. CDR3 DNA sequence: TGCAGCGTTGAAGATACAAGAGGGCGCGGTAGCACTGAAGCTTTCTTT.

The V and J genes are TRBV9 and TRBJ2-1; the D gene is possibly TRBD1 (5 bases). V was cut by 4 bases and J by 7 bases, with 15 bases left in between. Germline CDR1 SGDLS, CDR2 YYNGEE. The CDR3 contains 14 residues. The CDR3: CASSPRSGKNEQFF. DNA for the CDR3: TGTGCCAGCAGCCCTAGGTCAGGGAAAAATGAGCAGTTCTTC.

The rearrangement uses TRBV19 and TRBJ2-7; possibly TRBD1 or TRBD2 for D (5 bases each). Trimming took off 4 bases at V and 5 bases at J, with 15 bases between the two ends. The CDR3 consists of 14 residues. Germline assignment: CDR1 LNHDA and CDR2 SQIVND (reference sequence). CDR3 amino acids: CASSSFEGRDEQYF. The DNA of the CDR3 is TGTGCCAGTAGTAGTTTCGAGGGACGGGACGAGCAGTACTTC.

About this clone: Other DNA sequences within the sample encode an identical CDR3. The V gene is TRBV30, the J gene TRBJ2-5; D call uncertain. The germline V gene encodes CDR1 GTSNPN and CDR2 SVGIG (reference sequence). The germline V and J ends were trimmed by 3 bases and 4 bases, with 6 bases remaining between them. CDR3 length: 11 residues. DNA for the CDR3: TGTGCCTGGAGCCTGGGAGAGACCCAGTACTTC. Its translation: CAWSLGETQYF.

The genes are TRBV27 and TRBJ1-1, with TRBD1 matching 9 bases. The trim removed 7 bases at V and 4 bases at J, leaving 16 bases unmatched. The V gene's germline CDR1 is MNHEY and CDR2 SMNVEV (reference sequence). This CDR3 has 17 amino acids. This CDR3 reads CASTSSGTGIGATEAFF. The CDR3 DNA reads as TGTGCCAGCACCTCCTCCGGGACAGGGATAGGAGCCACTGAAGCTTTCTTT.

This clone occurred a few times. The J gene is TRBJ2-5, the V gene TRBV5-1; possible D gene TRBD1, 5 bases. The CDR3 contains 14 residues. V lost 1 base, J lost 5 bases, and 12 bases lay in between. Germline loops: CDR1 SGHRS, CDR2 YFSETQ. For the CDR3, the DNA is TGCGCCAGCAGCTTGCAAGGGGTCGGGGAGACCCAGTACTTC. Protein product: CASSLQGVGETQYF.

This chain joins TRBV2 and TRBJ2-2; D perhaps matches TRBD1 (6 bases). Germline CDR1 is SNHLY and CDR2 is FYNNEI. The V end lost 4 bases, the J end lost 0 bases, and 12 bases lay between the germline ends. This CDR3 has 16 residues. CDR3 residues: CASSGRGGSNTGELFF. DNA of the CDR3: TGTGCCAGCAGTGGTCGAGGGGGTTCGAACACCGGGGAGCTGTTTTTT.

The J gene is TRBJ2-7, the V gene TRBV27; the D gene is possibly TRBD1 (6 bases). The germline V gene has CDR1 MNHEY and CDR2 SMNVEV (reference sequence). Trimming stripped 2 bases from V and 0 bases from J, with 14 bases between. The length of the CDR3 is 16 residues. CDR3 protein: CASSLHRDGYSYEQYF. The CDR3 nucleotides read TGTGCCAGCAGTTTACACAGGGACGGGTACTCCTACGAGCAGTACTTC.

V gene TRBV10-3 combines with J gene TRBJ1-1; perhaps TRBD1 as D (5 bases). The CDR3 covers 13 residues. Trimming stripped 2 bases from V and 4 bases from J, with 8 bases between. Germline V gene data show CDR1 as ENHRY and CDR2 as SYGVKD. The CDR3 is CAISETGGTEAFF. Written as DNA, the CDR3 is TGTGCCATCAGTGAGACGGGGGGCACTGAAGCTTTCTTT.

This clone was observed a handful of times. This sequence joins TRBV7-9 and TRBJ1-1; TRBD1 might be the D (5 bases). Trimming cost V 0 bases and J 1 base, with 9 bases left between them. This CDR3 has 15 residues. From germline, CDR1 is SEHNR and CDR2 FQNEAQ (reference sequence). CDR3 residues: CASSLAGRENTEAFF. As DNA, the CDR3 is TGTGCCAGCAGCTTAGCGGGCAGGGAGAACACTGAAGCTTTCTTT.

The rearrangement links TRBV9 to TRBJ2-7, with D possibly matching TRBD1 (7 bases). Germline V gene lookup returns CDR1 SGDLS and CDR2 YYNGEE. The V gene lost 4 bases and the J gene lost 4 bases, with 18 bases spanning the gap. This CDR3 contains 15 residues. The CDR3 loop is CASSSVVTGRYEQYF. The CDR3 bases are TGTGCCAGCAGCTCGGTGGTGACAGGGAGGTACGAGCAGTACTTC.

The chain has TRBV5-3 and TRBJ2-2; D is uncertain. TRBV5-3 is known as an ORF, though its function is uncertain. Trimming took 4 bases from V and 1 from J, leaving 5 bases between them. This CDR3 is 13 amino acids long. CDR3 coding DNA: TGTGCCAGAAGCCCGGGGAACACCGGGGAGCTGTTTTTT. It is translated as CARSPGNTGELFF.

The chain joins TRBV12-3 or TRBV12-4 to TRBJ2-3, with no clear D. V lost 5 bases and J lost 9, with 12 bases in between. The CDR3 totals 12 residues. The CDR3 DNA sequence: TGTGCCAGCAGTCCTTCGAAGGAGACGCAGTATTTT. This translates into CASSPSKETQYF.

The rearrangement uses TRBV29-1 and TRBJ1-4; 9 positions match TRBD1. The CDR3 is 13 residues long. V shed 7 bases and J 6 bases; nucleotides not matched to a gene: 6. CDR1 and CDR2 (germline): SQVTM, ANQGSEA. Here the CDR3 DNA reads TGCAGCGCAATGGGACAGGGAGATGAAAAACTGTTTTTT. Its protein is CSAMGQGDEKLFF.

In its sample, this clone was seen once. Other DNA sequences of this sample code for an identical CDR3. The rearrangement links TRBV7-9 to TRBJ2-6, with a weak D call TRBD2 (5 bases). V lost 0 bases to trimming and J lost 2 bases, with 5 bases between them. The germline V gene has CDR1 SEHNR and CDR2 FQNEAQ (reference sequence). The CDR3 is made up of 15 amino acids. CDR3 in amino acids: CASSLAGAGANVLTF. The CDR3 DNA reads as TGTGCCAGCAGCTTAGCCGGGGCTGGGGCCAACGTCCTGACTTTC.

V is TRBV6-5 and J is TRBJ1-3; TRBD1 matches at 7 bases. V lost 7 bases, J lost 4 bases, and 10 bases stayed unmatched. Germline assignment: CDR1 MNHEY and CDR2 SVGAGI. The CDR3 extends over 15 amino acids. In DNA form, the CDR3 reads TGTGCCAGCACCCAGGGGGGGGCAGGCGGAAACACCATATATTTT. This translates into CASTQGGAGGNTIYF.

This clone was seen only a few times. The chain uses TRBV7-2 and TRBJ2-7; D may be TRBD1 (6 bases). The CDR3 spans 12 residues. Germline V gene data show CDR1 as SGHTA and CDR2 as FQGNSA. Trimming removed 6 bases at V and 3 bases at J, with 9 bases between. As DNA, the CDR3 is TGTGCCAGCAGGGGCAGGGGCTACGAGCAGTACTTC. Translation gives CASRGRGYEQYF. The variable domain in full, completed from reference TRBV7-2 and TRBJ2-7, reads GAGVSQSPSNKVTEKGKDVELRCDPISGHTALYWYRQSLGQGLEFLIYFQGNSAPDKSGLPSDRFSAERTGGSVSTLTIQRTQQEDSAVYLCASRGRGYEQYFGPGTRLTVT.

This clone is a singleton in its sample. This chain links TRBV10-2 with TRBJ1-1, with 7 bases identical to TRBD1. The CDR3 is 14 amino acids. Trimming at V came to 0 bases and at J to 8 bases, leaving 6 bases not matched to a gene. The germline gives CDR1 WSHSY, CDR2 SAAADI. CDR3 residues: CASSESPMTGEAFF. CDR3 in DNA: TGCGCCAGCAGTGAGTCTCCGATGACAGGGGAAGCTTTCTTT.

V usage is TRBV19 and J usage is TRBJ2-3, with D perhaps TRBD2 (6 bases). This CDR3 is built from 16 residues. Germline loops: CDR1 LNHDA, CDR2 SQIVND (reference sequence). Trimming stripped 4 bases from V and 0 bases from J, with 14 bases between. CDR3 coding DNA: TGTGCCAGTAGTAAGGGCGGGACTGCTAGCACAGATACGCAGTATTTT. Its translation is CASSKGGTASTDTQYF.

The genes are TRBV5-4 and TRBJ1-2; D may be TRBD1 (6 bases). V was cut by 4 bases and J by 0 bases, with 13 bases left in between. The CDR3 runs to 15 residues. From germline, CDR1 is SGHNT and CDR2 YYREEE (reference sequence). The CDR3 sequence is CASSDRTESNYGYTF. The CDR3 bases are TGTGCCAGCAGCGATCGGACAGAATCTAACTATGGCTACACCTTC.

This chain joins TRBV15 and TRBJ2-6, with D possibly matching TRBD2 (5 bases). The CDR3 has 17 amino acids. V lost 3 bases and J lost 2, with 14 bases in between. Germline loops: CDR1 LNHNV, CDR2 YYDKDF (reference sequence). The CDR3 here is CATSRGAGWAGANVLTF. The CDR3 coding sequence is TGTGCCACCAGCAGGGGAGCAGGTTGGGCTGGGGCCAACGTCCTGACTTTC.

V usage is TRBV15 and J usage is TRBJ2-1, with TRBD1 identical over 8 bases. V shed 1 base and J 5 bases; nucleotides not matched to a gene: 7. The germline V gene encodes CDR1 LNHNV and CDR2 YYDKDF (reference sequence). The CDR3 consists of 16 residues. In DNA form, the CDR3 reads TGTGCCACCAGCAGAGTGTCGGGACAGGAAAACAATGAGCAGTTCTTC. Amino acid sequence: CATSRVSGQENNEQFF.

V gene TRBV28 combines with J gene TRBJ2-7, with 16 nucleotides matching TRBD2. The CDR3 contains 15 residues. CDR1 and CDR2 (germline): MDHEN, SYDVKM. V shed 8 bases, J shed 7 bases, and the junction held 8 bases outside the gene matches. Here the CDR3 DNA reads TGTGCCAGCGGGGGACTAGCGGGAGGGCCGGGAGAGCAGTACTTC. Residues: CASGGLAGGPGEQYF.